A selection of T cell receptor beta chains follows, all from one sample in a study of blood T cell repertoires in COVID-19. Repertoires were generated with immunoSEQ multiplex PCR, while TCRdb's copy carries only in-frame clones and drops some. The profile covers about 59,000 clones, with roughly 85% appearing a single time and about 3.5% taken by the ten largest. The sequencing sample was made of peripheral blood. The receptors shown here come from a man aged 55 to 69 with acute or convalescent COVID-19. CDR3s include the opening cysteine and the closing phenylalanine or tryptophan. A D gene is named only where the DNA matches it firmly. Clone size is stated in some rows and not others, as once, few, many or a class when expanded.

cdr3_nt	cdr3_aa	clone_size	v_call	j_call	d_call
TGTGCCAGCTCACCACCCGATCAGCCCCAGCATTTT	CASSPPDQPQHF	.	TRBV18	TRBJ1-5	.
TGTGCCAGCAGCTTAGCGCGGGCTAGCGGTCAAGAGACCCAGTACTTC	CASSLARASGQETQYF	.	TRBV7-9	TRBJ2-5	TRBD2
TGTGCCAGCAGGTCCTTAGAAGAGACCCAGTACTTC	CASRSLEETQYF	few	TRBV25-1	TRBJ2-5	.
TGCAGTGCTAGTCATGCCGGAGCTAGCACAGATACGCAGTATTTT	CSASHAGASTDTQYF	.	TRBV20-1	TRBJ2-3	.
TGCGCCAGCAGCGAAATTCTCCGGGACACGGCTGGCTACACCTTC	CASSEILRDTAGYTF	once	TRBV4-1	TRBJ1-2	.
TGTGCCAGCAGCCCTCATACGGGAACCCAGTACTTC	CASSPHTGTQYF	.	TRBV14	TRBJ2-5	.
TGTGCCACCAGTGACAGCACAGGGGGCTACGAGCAGTACTTC	CATSDSTGGYEQYF	.	TRBV24-1	TRBJ2-7	TRBD1
TGTGCCAGCAGCTCCCAGGGGGCGCCAGGAAACACCATATATTTT	CASSSQGAPGNTIYF	few	TRBV7-2	TRBJ1-3	TRBD1
TGTGCCAGCAGTCTAGTCCGGGGACTACCCACCGATACGCAGTATTTT	CASSLVRGLPTDTQYF	.	TRBV27	TRBJ2-3	TRBD2
TGCGCCAGCAGCTTGGGCGGCGTTTCCTACGAGCAGTACTTC	CASSLGGVSYEQYF	once	TRBV5-1	TRBJ2-7	.
TGTGCCAGCAGTCCACGAAAACAGGGGAGCACAGATACGCAGTATTTT	CASSPRKQGSTDTQYF	.	TRBV28	TRBJ2-3	TRBD1
TGTGCCAGTAGCGGACCCCGGGACAGGGGCACAAAACTGTTTTTT	CASSGPRDRGTKLFF	.	TRBV19	TRBJ1-4	TRBD1
TGCGCCAGCAGTCCGAGCGGGAGGCTCTACGAGCAGTACTTC	CASSPSGRLYEQYF	.	TRBV5-1	TRBJ2-7	TRBD2
TGTGCCAGCAGCAAAGGGGACAGCGAGAAAAAACAGCCCCAGCATTTT	CASSKGDSEKKQPQHF	.	TRBV21-1	TRBJ1-5	.
TGCGCCAGCAGAATGGCTAGCGGTAGCACAGATACGCAGTATTTT	CASRMASGSTDTQYF	.	TRBV4-3	TRBJ2-3	TRBD2